Following are 14 T cell receptor beta chains from one sample sequenced in a study of blood T cell repertoires in COVID-19. The assay was immunoSEQ multiplex PCR, and TCRdb's table has in-frame clones only and misses some. The sample holds under 300,000 clones, approximately 88% seen once. Material: peripheral blood. These receptors were collected from a woman aged 25 to 39 with acute or convalescent COVID-19.

Comment on this clone: This CDR3 is also generated by other DNA sequences in the sample. The V call is TRBV30, the J call TRBJ1-1; no reliable D call. This CDR3 has 13 residues. Germline V gene lookup returns CDR1 GTSNPN and CDR2 SVGIG (reference sequence). With 0 bases removed from V and 3 bases from J, the gap between germline ends came to 8 bases. This CDR3 is CAWSVRGDTEAFF. As DNA, the CDR3 is TGTGCCTGGAGTGTACGGGGAGACACTGAAGCTTTCTTT.

To note about this clone: Other DNA variants within this sample encode the same CDR3. J is TRBJ2-7 and V is TRBV6-5; 8 bases agree with TRBD1. The CDR3 loop spans 14 amino acids. Germline trimming cut 1 base from V and 4 bases from J; bases unmatched to any gene: 3. The V gene's germline CDR1 is MNHEY and CDR2 SVGAGI. CDR3 sequence: CASSYYRQGYEQYF. The CDR3 nucleotides read TGTGCCAGCAGTTACTACCGACAGGGGTACGAGCAGTACTTC.

The chain combines TRBV4-3 with TRBJ1-1; no clear D. This CDR3 comprises 13 residues. With 0 bases removed from V and 2 bases from J, the gap between germline ends came to 4 bases. Germline V lookup: CDR1 LGHNA, CDR2 YSLEER. CDR3 protein: CASSQDLNTEAFF. The CDR3 DNA reads as TGCGCCAGCAGCCAAGACCTCAACACTGAAGCTTTCTTT.

V gene TRBV7-2 combines with J gene TRBJ2-1, with 12 positions matching TRBD2. Germline lookup yields CDR1 SGHTA and CDR2 FQGNSA. CDR3 length equals 17 residues. V lost 5 bases to trimming and J lost 8 bases; unmatched junction nucleotides: 13. The CDR3 region is CASSVPLAGGLIDEQFF. The CDR3 nucleotides are TGTGCCAGCAGCGTTCCGCTAGCGGGAGGGCTCATAGATGAGCAGTTCTTC.

CDR3 loop: CASSPRTSGNSAYNEQFF. DNA of the CDR3: TGTGCCAGCAGCCCCCGTACTAGCGGGAATAGCGCCTACAATGAGCAGTTCTTC. This sequence joins TRBV14 and TRBJ2-1; TRBD2 matches 10 bases. V lost 4 bases and J lost 2; bases outside the gene matches: 11. Germline V gives CDR1 SGHDN, CDR2 FVKESK. The CDR3 has 18 amino acids.

The chain combines TRBV7-8 with TRBJ2-5, with TRBD1 identical over 9 bases. Germline loops: CDR1 SGHVS, CDR2 FQNEAQ. Trimming at V came to 4 bases and at J to 4 bases, leaving 13 bases not matched to a gene. The CDR3 covers 17 residues. The CDR3 loop is CASSSQLTGGLGETQYF. The CDR3 DNA is TGTGCCAGCAGCTCCCAATTGACAGGGGGATTGGGAGAGACCCAGTACTTC.

The chain recombines TRBV25-1 with TRBJ2-7, with 16 bases fitting TRBD2. Germline values: CDR1 MGHDK, CDR2 SYGVNS. The CDR3 is 18 residues long. V lost 5 bases to trimming and J lost 2 bases; unmatched junction nucleotides: 9. CDR3 loop: CASSTGLAGGTTTYEQYF. CDR3 sequence (DNA): TGTGCCAGCAGTACGGGACTAGCGGGAGGGACGACTACCTACGAGCAGTACTTC.

This chain uses TRBV7-9 with TRBJ2-1; 7 nucleotides align to TRBD2. CDR1 and CDR2 (germline): SEHNR, FQNEAQ (reference sequence). The J segment lost 1 base and the V segment lost 5 bases, leaving 17 bases of the junction unmatched. The CDR3 is 19 residues long. As DNA, the CDR3 is TGTGCCAGCAGCCACCCTGATGAACCAGCGGGATTGTCCTACAATGAGCAGTTCTTC. It translates to CASSHPDEPAGLSYNEQFF.

This clone showed up just once. The rearrangement uses TRBV27 and TRBJ1-4; D gene unclear. This CDR3 is 14 amino acids long. Trimming pared 3 bases from V and 1 base from J, leaving 6 bases between. Germline assignment: CDR1 MNHEY and CDR2 SMNVEV (reference sequence). The CDR3 protein is CASSFGQTNEKLFF. For the CDR3, the DNA is TGTGCCAGCAGTTTTGGGCAAACTAATGAAAAACTGTTTTTT.

This rearrangement joins TRBV5-1 to TRBJ2-2; TRBD2 matches at 8 bases. CDR3 length: 14 residues. V trimming: 0 bases; J trimming: 6 bases; junction bases outside the gene matches: 1. Germline CDR1 SGHRS, CDR2 YFSETQ. CDR3 DNA sequence: TGCGCCAGCAGCTTGGACGGGAGGGCCGGGGAGCTGTTTTTT. Its translation is CASSLDGRAGELFF. The whole variable domain, filled in from reference TRBV5-1 and TRBJ2-2, reads KAGVTQTPRYLIKTRGQQVTLSCSPISGHRSVSWYQQTPGQGLQFLFEYFSETQRNKGNFPGRFSGRQFSNSRSEMNVSTLELGDSALYLCASSLDGRAGELFFGEGSRLTVL.

V is TRBV7-2 and J is TRBJ2-1; TRBD2 matches 9 bases. CDR1 is SGHTA and CDR2 is FQGNSA in the germline V gene. The CDR3 consists of 17 residues. V trimming: 3 bases; J trimming: 1 base; junction bases outside the gene matches: 7. The CDR3 protein is CASSFFAAGGSYNEQFF. CDR3 DNA: TGTGCCAGCAGCTTCTTTGCAGCGGGAGGATCCTACAATGAGCAGTTCTTC.

This clone was found once. The genes are TRBV6-4 and TRBJ1-6; D remains ambiguous. Germline V gives CDR1 MRHNA, CDR2 SNTAGT. The CDR3 loop spans 14 amino acids. Deletions cut 2 bases from V and 6 bases from J, with 8 bases between. CDR3 DNA sequence: TGTGCCAGCAGTGACAGCTTTGCTAATTCACCCCTCCACTTT. As protein: CASSDSFANSPLHF.

The table lists this clone with a few counts. The chain uses TRBV5-8 and TRBJ1-3; D is possibly TRBD1 (5 bases). The V end was cut by 0 bases, the J end by 2 bases, with 9 bases between. This CDR3 is 15 amino acids long. CDR1 is SGHTS, CDR2 YDEGEE, per germline. The CDR3 region has the DNA TGTGCCAGCAGCTTGGTTGGCAGGGCTGGAAACACCATATATTTT. This translates into CASSLVGRAGNTIYF. The entire variable domain, with the rest obtained from reference TRBV5-8 and TRBJ1-3, is as follows: EAGVTQSPTHLIKTRGQQATLRCSPISGHTSVYWYQQALGLGLQFLLWYDEGEERNRGNFPPRFSGRQFPNYSSELNVNALELEDSALYLCASSLVGRAGNTIYFGEGSWLTVV.

This clone has just one count. The V call is TRBV29-1, the J call TRBJ2-7, with 7 bases fitting TRBD2. CDR1 SQVTM and CDR2 ANQGSEA come from the germline V gene. The CDR3 length is 15 residues. V gave up 1 base and J gave up 0 bases; unmatched junction bases: 6. The CDR3 here is CSVEGGLHSSYEQYF. In DNA, the CDR3 is TGCAGCGTTGAAGGGGGACTACACAGCTCCTACGAGCAGTACTTC.